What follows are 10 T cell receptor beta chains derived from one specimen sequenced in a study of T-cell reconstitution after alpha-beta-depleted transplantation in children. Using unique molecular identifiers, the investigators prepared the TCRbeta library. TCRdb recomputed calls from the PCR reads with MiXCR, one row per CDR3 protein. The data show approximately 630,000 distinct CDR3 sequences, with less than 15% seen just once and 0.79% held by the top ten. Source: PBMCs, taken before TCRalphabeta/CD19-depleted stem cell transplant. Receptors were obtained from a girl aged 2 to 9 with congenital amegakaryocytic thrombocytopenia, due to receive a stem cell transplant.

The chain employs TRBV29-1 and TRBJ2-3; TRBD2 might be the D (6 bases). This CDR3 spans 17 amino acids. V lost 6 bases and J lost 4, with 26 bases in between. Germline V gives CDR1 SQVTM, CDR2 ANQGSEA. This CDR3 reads CSVDGLVAGREADTQYF. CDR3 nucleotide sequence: TGCAGCGTGGATGGACTTGTGGCGGGACGGGAAGCAGATACGCAGTATTTT.

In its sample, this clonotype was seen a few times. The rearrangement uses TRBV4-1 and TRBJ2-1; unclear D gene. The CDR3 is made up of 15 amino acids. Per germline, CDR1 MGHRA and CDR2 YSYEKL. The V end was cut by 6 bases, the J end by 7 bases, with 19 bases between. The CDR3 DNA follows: TGCGCCAGCAGGGCGTTGGGAATTGGGAAGAATGAGCAGTTCTTC. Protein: CASRALGIGKNEQFF.

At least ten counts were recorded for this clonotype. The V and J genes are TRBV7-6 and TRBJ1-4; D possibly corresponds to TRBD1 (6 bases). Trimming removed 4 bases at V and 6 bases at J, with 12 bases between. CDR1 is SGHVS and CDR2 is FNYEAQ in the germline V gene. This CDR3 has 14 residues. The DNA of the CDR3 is TGTGCCAGCAGCTCCGGACAGACGTATGAAAAACTGTTTTTT. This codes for CASSSGQTYEKLFF.

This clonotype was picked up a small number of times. In DNA form, the CDR3 reads TGCGCCAGCAGTGATTTGACTAGCGGTGTGGCCAAAAACATTCAGTACTTC. Amino acids: CASSDLTSGVAKNIQYF. The chain recombines TRBV10-2 with TRBJ2-4; 9 nucleotides agree with TRBD2. V was pared by 3 bases and J by 1 base, with 7 bases of the junction left unmatched. The CDR3 is 17 amino acids. Germline V gives CDR1 WSHSY, CDR2 SAAADI.

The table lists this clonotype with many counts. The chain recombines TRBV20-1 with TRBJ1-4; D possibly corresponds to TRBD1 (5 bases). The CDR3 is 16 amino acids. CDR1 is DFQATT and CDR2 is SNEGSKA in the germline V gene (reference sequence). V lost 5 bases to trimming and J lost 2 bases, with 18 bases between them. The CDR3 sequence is CSAARDFRITNEKLFF. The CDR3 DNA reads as TGCAGTGCTGCCAGGGATTTTCGGATTACTAATGAAAAACTGTTTTTT.

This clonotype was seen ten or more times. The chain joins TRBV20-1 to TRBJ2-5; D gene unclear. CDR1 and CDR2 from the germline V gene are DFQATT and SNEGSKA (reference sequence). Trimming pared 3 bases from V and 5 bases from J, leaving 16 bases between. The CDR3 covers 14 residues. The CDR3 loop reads CSASRPPERETQYF. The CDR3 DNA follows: TGCAGTGCTAGCCGGCCCCCCGAAAGGGAGACCCAGTACTTC.

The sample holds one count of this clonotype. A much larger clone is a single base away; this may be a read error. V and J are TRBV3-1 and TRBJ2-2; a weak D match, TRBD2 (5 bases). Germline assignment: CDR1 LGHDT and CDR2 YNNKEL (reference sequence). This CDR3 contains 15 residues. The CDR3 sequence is CATSQVDWQTGELFF. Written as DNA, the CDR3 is TGTGCCACCAGCCAAGTGGACTGGCAAACCGGGGAGCTGTTTTTT.

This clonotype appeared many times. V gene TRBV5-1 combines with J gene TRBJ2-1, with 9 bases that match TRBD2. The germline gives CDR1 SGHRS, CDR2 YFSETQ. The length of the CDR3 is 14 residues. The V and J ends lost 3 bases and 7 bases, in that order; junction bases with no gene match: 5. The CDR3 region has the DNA TGCGCCAGCAGCTCGACGAGCGGGAGGAATGAGCAGTTCTTC. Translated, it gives CASSSTSGRNEQFF.

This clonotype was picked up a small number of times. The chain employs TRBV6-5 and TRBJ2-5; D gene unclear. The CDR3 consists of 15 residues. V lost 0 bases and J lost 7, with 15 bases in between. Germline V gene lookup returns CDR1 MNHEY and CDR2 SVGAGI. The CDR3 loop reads CASSYSASRVVTQYF. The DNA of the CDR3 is TGTGCCAGCAGTTACTCGGCTAGTCGGGTGGTGACCCAGTACTTC.

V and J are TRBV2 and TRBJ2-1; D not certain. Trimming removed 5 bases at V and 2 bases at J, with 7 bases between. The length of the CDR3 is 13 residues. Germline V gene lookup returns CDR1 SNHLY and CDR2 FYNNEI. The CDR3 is CASSRIAYNEQFF. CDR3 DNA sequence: TGTGCCAGCAGTCGAATAGCCTACAATGAGCAGTTCTTC.